The T cell receptor (beta chain) described here comes from a study of long-term antiretroviral therapy in people with HIV. Study information: The 2015 recommendation for immediate ART came about a decade after the earliest samples.

Study-level findings and limits: Once patients were on ART, diversity went higher but still fell short of transplant donor controls.

V was cut by 3 bases and J by 5 bases, with 17 bases left in between. The CDR3 is 16 amino acids. CDR1 and CDR2 from the germline V gene are SGHTA and FQGNSA. The run of the v3.0 immunoSEQ assay was at survey level. The protocol was immunoSEQ multiplex PCR, while the TCRdb copy is restricted to in-frame clones and leaves out a portion. The sample includes 24,000 or so clones, over 80% of them seen just once. Concerning this clone: The antigen remains undetermined.

The TCR comes from a man aged 30 to 45 with HIV. This chain links TRBV7-2 with TRBJ2-1; no firm D call. Source: unsorted PBMCs, taken roughly 4.5 years after starting antiretroviral therapy. In DNA form, the CDR3 reads TGTGCCAGCAGCTTTTATTCTAAGCCAGCTAACAATGAGCAGTTCTTC. As protein: CASSFYSKPANNEQFF.